The rows below give T cell receptor beta chains drawn from one sample of a study of OX40 agonist ivuxolimab in advanced cancers. The repertoire was sequenced with immunoSEQ multiplex PCR; TCRdb's copy has only in-frame clones and lacks some. The profile shows tens of thousands of clones, about nine tenths of them singletons. The input for sequencing was CD4+ or CD8+ T cells sorted from blood, taken in a trial of the OX40 agonist ivuxolimab. The source of these receptors is an adult with an advanced solid tumor such as melanoma, head and neck, liver or kidney cancer. The CDR3 runs from the conserved cysteine through the conserved F or W. Fields, in order: V gene, D gene, J gene, clone size, CDR3 protein, CDR3 DNA. D genes are given only for firm matches. Clone size is stated in some rows and not others, as once, few, many or a class when expanded.

TRBV9,NA,TRBJ2-3,NA,CASSVRGTVTDTQYF,TGTGCCAGCAGCGTCAGGGGAACCGTCACAGATACGCAGTATTTT
TRBV5-1,TRBD2,TRBJ2-1,NA,CASSQRLAGGQLNEQFF,TGCGCCAGCAGCCAGAGACTAGCGGGGGGCCAACTCAATGAGCAGTTCTTC
TRBV9,NA,TRBJ2-5,NA,CASSVFSRPEETQYF,TGTGCCAGCAGCGTATTCTCCCGACCGGAAGAGACCCAGTACTTC
TRBV7-9,NA,TRBJ2-1,NA,CASSLESARRSSYNEQFF,TGTGCCAGCAGCTTAGAGTCTGCAAGGAGGAGCTCCTACAATGAGCAGTTCTTC
TRBV27,TRBD2,TRBJ2-7,NA,CASSLSLPSGRAGQYF,TGTGCCAGCAGTTTATCGCTCCCTAGCGGGAGGGCCGGGCAGTACTTC
TRBV11-2,NA,TRBJ2-7,NA,CASSLAGSSYEQYF,TGTGCCAGCAGCTTAGCAGGCAGCTCCTACGAGCAGTACTTC
TRBV15,NA,TRBJ1-5,NA,CATSRELGVNQPQHF,TGTGCCACCAGCAGAGAGTTAGGGGTCAATCAGCCCCAGCATTTT
TRBV19,TRBD2,TRBJ2-5,NA,CASKAGDQETQYF,TGTGCCAGTAAAGCGGGGGACCAAGAGACCCAGTACTTC
TRBV6-1,NA,TRBJ2-5,NA,CASMGALWETQYF,TGTGCCAGCATGGGGGCCCTGTGGGAGACCCAGTACTTC
TRBV30,NA,TRBJ1-5,NA,CAWNISPQPQHF,TGTGCCTGGAACATAAGCCCTCAGCCCCAGCATTTT
TRBV7-3,TRBD1,TRBJ2-2,once,CASSALDRGPGELFF,TGTGCCAGCAGCGCTTTGGACAGGGGGCCCGGGGAGCTGTTTTTT
TRBV19,TRBD1,TRBJ2-1,NA,CASRTGANEQFF,TGTGCCAGTCGAACAGGGGCCAATGAGCAGTTCTTC
TRBV19,NA,TRBJ1-5,NA,CASSIGAQPQHF,TGTGCCAGTAGTATTGGTGCTCAGCCCCAGCATTTT
TRBV10-1,NA,TRBJ1-1,NA,CASSESWGTEAFF,TGCGCCAGCAGTGAGTCCTGGGGAACTGAAGCTTTCTTT
TRBV10-3,TRBD2,TRBJ2-1,once,CAISVSSGRSYEQFF,TGTGCCATCAGTGTCTCTAGCGGGAGAAGCTATGAGCAGTTCTTC
TRBV7-9,NA,TRBJ2-2,NA,CASRNRVTNTGELFF,TGTGCCAGCCGAAACAGGGTTACGAACACCGGGGAGCTGTTTTTT
TRBV20-1,NA,TRBJ2-3,NA,CSAPPADTQYF,TGCAGTGCTCCCCCCGCAGATACGCAGTATTTT
TRBV9,NA,TRBJ1-1,few,CASSVGRVNTEAFF,TGTGCCAGCAGCGTAGGCAGGGTGAACACTGAAGCTTTCTTT
TRBV30,NA,TRBJ2-7,NA,CAWSNGGSSYEQYF,TGTGCCTGGAGTAATGGGGGCAGCTCCTACGAGCAGTACTTC
TRBV7-3,TRBD2,TRBJ2-1,NA,CASSSGGAQEQFF,TGTGCCAGCAGTAGCGGGGGGGCACAAGAGCAGTTCTTC
TRBV6-1,NA,TRBJ1-4,NA,CASSPHGSIEEKLFF,TGTGCCAGCAGCCCCCACGGAAGCATAGAGGAAAAACTGTTTTTT
TRBV5-1,NA,TRBJ2-7,NA,CASSLGRSYEQYF,TGCGCCAGCAGCTTGGGGCGCTCCTACGAGCAGTACTTC
TRBV10-3,NA,TRBJ2-2,NA,CAIRNQENTGELFF,TGTGCCATCAGGAATCAGGAGAACACCGGGGAGCTGTTTTTT
TRBV5-5,TRBD1,TRBJ1-1,NA,CASSQGQGITEAFF,TGTGCCAGCAGCCAGGGACAGGGTATCACTGAAGCTTTCTTT
TRBV4-1,NA,TRBJ1-2,NA,CASSQDQGVSNYGYTF,TGCGCCAGCAGCCAAGATCAAGGGGTATCTAACTATGGCTACACCTTC
TRBV27,TRBD2,TRBJ2-3,NA,CASSLAGGRADTQYF,TGTGCCAGCAGTTTGGCGGGGGGACGCGCAGATACGCAGTATTTT
TRBV5-1,NA,TRBJ2-7,NA,CASRSGGEQYF,TGCGCCAGCAGGTCTGGAGGCGAGCAGTACTTC
TRBV9,TRBD1,TRBJ1-2,NA,CASSQSGTGNYGYTF,TGTGCCAGCAGCCAGTCTGGGACAGGGAACTATGGCTACACCTTC
TRBV9,NA,TRBJ2-7,NA,CASSVVEGNSYEQYF,TGTGCCAGCAGCGTAGTTGAAGGGAACTCCTACGAGCAGTACTTC
TRBV27,NA,TRBJ2-7,NA,CASSYTTHYEQYF,TGTGCCAGCAGTTATACCACCCACTACGAGCAGTACTTC
TRBV4-2,NA,TRBJ1-2,few,CASSQAVGKRPPETF,TGTGCCAGCAGCCAAGCGGTGGGGAAACGGCCTCCTGAGACCTTC
TRBV9,TRBD2,TRBJ2-1,NA,CASSGTSGTNPYEQFF,TGTGCCAGCAGCGGGACTAGTGGAACAAATCCGTATGAGCAGTTCTTC
TRBV5-6,NA,TRBJ2-7,NA,CASNQGGHSYEQYF,TGTGCCAGCAACCAGGGGGGACACTCCTACGAGCAGTACTTC
TRBV7-2,TRBD2,TRBJ2-1,NA,CASSGGTSGLIYNEQFF,TGTGCCAGCAGCGGCGGGACTAGCGGTTTAATCTACAATGAGCAGTTCTTC
TRBV7-9,NA,TRBJ2-7,NA,CASSFDSSYEQYF,TGTGCCAGCAGCTTTGACAGCTCCTACGAGCAGTACTTC
TRBV6-4,TRBD1,TRBJ1-5,NA,CASSENPGGQPQHF,TGTGCCAGCAGTGAGAACCCAGGGGGTCAGCCCCAGCATTTT
TRBV6-1,NA,TRBJ2-3,NA,CASSEDNYSTDTQYF,TGTGCCAGCAGTGAAGACAATTATAGCACAGATACGCAGTATTTT
TRBV19,NA,TRBJ1-1,NA,CASSIVWTNEAFF,TGTGCCAGTAGTATAGTTTGGACCAATGAAGCTTTCTTT
TRBV5-1,NA,TRBJ1-1,many,CASSSMEYTEAFF,TGCGCCAGCAGCTCAATGGAGTATACTGAAGCTTTCTTT
TRBV5-1,NA,TRBJ1-4,NA,CASSLGGGEVEKLFF,TGCGCCAGCAGCTTGGGCGGAGGCGAGGTGGAAAAACTGTTTTTT
TRBV5-5,TRBD1,TRBJ1-1,NA,CASSIPGQTINTEAFF,TGTGCCAGCAGCATACCGGGACAGACTATCAACACTGAAGCTTTCTTT
TRBV28,TRBD2,TRBJ2-1,NA,CASRIATSGGNEQFF,TGTGCCAGCAGGATAGCGACTAGCGGCGGCAATGAGCAGTTCTTC
TRBV11-2,NA,TRBJ2-2,NA,CASSRSGTGELFF,TGTGCCAGCAGCCGCAGTGGGACCGGGGAGCTGTTTTTT
TRBV27,TRBD1,TRBJ1-1,NA,CASGTAEAFF,TGTGCCAGCGGGACAGCCGAAGCTTTCTTT
TRBV25-1,TRBD1,TRBJ2-2,NA,CASSDWGGQGATGELFF,TGTGCCAGCAGTGATTGGGGGGGACAGGGGGCCACCGGGGAGCTGTTTTTT
TRBV4-1,TRBD1,TRBJ2-1,NA,CASSQGPNRGLLNEQFF,TGCGCCAGCAGCCAAGGGCCCAACAGGGGGCTACTCAATGAGCAGTTCTTC
TRBV2,NA,TRBJ2-7,NA,CASSNYRDEQYF,TGTGCCAGCAGTAATTACAGGGACGAGCAGTACTTC
TRBV7-9,NA,TRBJ2-5,NA,CASSKSGDEETQYF,TGTGCCAGCAGCAAGTCCGGTGACGAAGAGACCCAGTACTTC
TRBV6-5,NA,TRBJ1-6,NA,CASSSIGAPLHF,TGTGCCAGCAGTTCAATAGGGGCACCCCTCCACTTT
TRBV19,NA,TRBJ1-2,NA,CASSIDWVRTKTGTSNGYTF,TGTGCCAGTAGTATAGATTGGGTGAGGACAAAAACGGGAACCTCGAATGGCTACACCTTC
TRBV27,TRBD1,TRBJ2-3,NA,CASSLVQGTDTQYF,TGTGCCAGCAGTTTAGTACAGGGGACAGATACGCAGTATTTT